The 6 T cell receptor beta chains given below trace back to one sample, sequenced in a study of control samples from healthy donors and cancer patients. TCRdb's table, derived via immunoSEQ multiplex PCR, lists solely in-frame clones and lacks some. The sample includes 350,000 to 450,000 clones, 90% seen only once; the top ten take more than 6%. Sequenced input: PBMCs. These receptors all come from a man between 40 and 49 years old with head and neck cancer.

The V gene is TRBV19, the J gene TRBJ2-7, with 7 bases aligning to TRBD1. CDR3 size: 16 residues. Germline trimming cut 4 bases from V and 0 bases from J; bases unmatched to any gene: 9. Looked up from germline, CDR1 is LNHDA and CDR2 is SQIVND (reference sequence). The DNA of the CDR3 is TGTGCCAGTAGTAGCCCCGGACAGGAGAGCTCCTACGAGCAGTACTTC. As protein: CASSSPGQESSYEQYF.

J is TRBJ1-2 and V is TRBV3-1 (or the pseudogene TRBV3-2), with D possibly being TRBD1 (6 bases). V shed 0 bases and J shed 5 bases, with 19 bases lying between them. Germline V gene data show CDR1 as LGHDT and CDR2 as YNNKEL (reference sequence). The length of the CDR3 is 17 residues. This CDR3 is CASSQDPRGGRGYGYTF. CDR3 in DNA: TGTGCCAGCAGCCAAGATCCTCGGGGGGGCCGGGGGTATGGCTACACCTTC.

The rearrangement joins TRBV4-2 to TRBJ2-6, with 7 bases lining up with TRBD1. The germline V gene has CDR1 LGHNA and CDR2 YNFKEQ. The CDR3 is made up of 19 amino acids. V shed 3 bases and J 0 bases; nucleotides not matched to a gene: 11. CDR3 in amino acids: CASSQSPGQLSSGANVLTF. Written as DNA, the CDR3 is TGTGCCAGCAGCCAGTCCCCGGGACAGCTGAGCTCTGGGGCCAACGTCCTGACTTTC.

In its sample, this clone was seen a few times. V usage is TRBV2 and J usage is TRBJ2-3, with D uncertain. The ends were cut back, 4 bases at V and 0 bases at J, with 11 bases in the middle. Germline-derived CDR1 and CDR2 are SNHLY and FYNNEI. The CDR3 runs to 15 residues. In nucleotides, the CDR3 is TGTGCCAGCAGTGTGGCCCCGTTTAGCACAGATACGCAGTATTTT. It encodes CASSVAPFSTDTQYF.

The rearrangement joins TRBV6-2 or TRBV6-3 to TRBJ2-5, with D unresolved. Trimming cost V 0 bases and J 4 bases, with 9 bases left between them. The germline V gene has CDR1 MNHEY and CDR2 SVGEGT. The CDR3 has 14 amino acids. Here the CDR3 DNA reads TGTGCCAGCAGTTACTCGAGCAGAGGAGAGACCCAGTACTTC. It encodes CASSYSSRGETQYF.

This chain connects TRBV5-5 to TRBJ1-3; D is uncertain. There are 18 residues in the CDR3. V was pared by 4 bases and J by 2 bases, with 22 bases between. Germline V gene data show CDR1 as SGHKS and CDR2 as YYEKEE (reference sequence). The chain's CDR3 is CASSQNIATTGAGNTIYF. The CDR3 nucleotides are TGTGCCAGCAGCCAAAACATAGCGACGACGGGAGCTGGAAACACCATATATTTT. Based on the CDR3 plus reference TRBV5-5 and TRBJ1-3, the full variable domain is DAGVTQSPTHLIKTRGQQVTLRCSPISGHKSVSWYQQVLGQGPQFIFQYYEKEERGRGNFPDRFSARQFPNYSSELNVNALLLGDSALYLCASSQNIATTGAGNTIYFGEGSWLTVV.